These 20 T cell receptor beta chains came from one sample sequenced in a study of identical twins. MiXCR was run by TCRdb on the 5' RACE reads, yielding one entry per CDR3 protein. The sample gives roughly 750,000 distinct CDR3 sequences, less than 25% of which show up once; approximately 4.5% is in the top ten. This sample also appeared in a second study, on T cells expressing NK-cell markers.

The material sequenced was PBMCs. These receptors were taken from a woman between 18 and 29 years old in good health.

The DNA for the CDR3 is TGCAGCGTTGCAGAACCCTACCAAGAGACCCAGTACTTC. It specifies CSVAEPYQETQYF. The genes are TRBV29-1 and TRBJ2-5; D is uncertain. V was pared by 4 bases and J by 0 bases, with 9 bases between. The CDR3 spans 13 residues. Germline values: CDR1 SQVTM, CDR2 ANQGSEA. The full variable domain, completed using reference TRBV29-1 and TRBJ2-5, is SAVISQKPSRDICQRGTSLTIQCQVDSQVTMMFWYRQQPGQSLTLIATANQGSEATYESGFVIDKFPISRPNLTFSTLTVSNMSPEDSSIYLCSVAEPYQETQYFGPGTRLLVL.

The chain links TRBV9 to TRBJ2-1; tentatively, D is TRBD1 or TRBD2 (5 bases each). Germline V gene data show CDR1 as SGDLS and CDR2 as YYNGEE. V shed 0 bases and J shed 4 bases, with 14 bases lying between them. This CDR3 comprises 16 residues. The CDR3 DNA reads as TGTGCCAGCAGCGTAGAGGGGAGAATGGAATACAATGAGCAGTTCTTC. Protein product: CASSVEGRMEYNEQFF.

The chain combines TRBV4-2 with TRBJ1-2; TRBD1 might be the D (6 bases). Trimming took off 0 bases at V and 8 bases at J, with 22 bases between the two ends. In germline, CDR1 is LGHNA, CDR2 YNFKEQ. This CDR3 has 17 amino acids. The chain's CDR3 is CASSQEGGAQGVAGYTF. CDR3 nucleotide sequence: TGTGCCAGCAGCCAAGAAGGAGGGGCACAGGGCGTCGCAGGCTACACCTTC.

The sample holds a few counts of this clonotype. V and J are TRBV5-1 and TRBJ2-2, with a weak D call TRBD1 (6 bases). With 2 bases removed from V and 4 bases from J, the gap between germline ends came to 18 bases. This CDR3 is 17 amino acids long. Germline V CDR1 and CDR2: SGHRS, YFSETQ. The DNA of the CDR3 is TGCGCCAGCAGCTTATCGACAGGTCCCTTAATCACCGGGGAGCTGTTTTTT. Protein: CASSLSTGPLITGELFF. The full variable domain, rest sourced from reference TRBV5-1 and TRBJ2-2, is KAGVTQTPRYLIKTRGQQVTLSCSPISGHRSVSWYQQTPGQGLQFLFEYFSETQRNKGNFPGRFSGRQFSNSRSEMNVSTLELGDSALYLCASSLSTGPLITGELFFGEGSRLTVL.

The CDR3 sequence: CASSQLVCTEAFF. The CDR3 DNA reads as TGCGCCAGCAGCCAACTGGTATGCACTGAAGCTTTCTTT. The rearrangement uses TRBV4-3 and TRBJ1-1, with D unresolved. This CDR3 is built from 13 residues. V was clipped by 2 bases and J by 4 bases, with 8 bases between them. Germline V gives CDR1 LGHNA, CDR2 YSLEER.

The chain couples TRBV16 to TRBJ2-7; D perhaps matches TRBD1 (6 bases). The germline V gene has CDR1 KGHSY and CDR2 FQNENV. The CDR3 loop spans 15 amino acids. Trimming pared 5 bases from V and 2 bases from J, leaving 16 bases between. The CDR3 loop is CASSESRGRPYEQYF. CDR3 sequence (DNA): TGTGCCAGCAGCGAGTCCAGGGGACGGCCCTACGAGCAGTACTTC.

The sample holds many counts of this clonotype. This chain uses TRBV7-6 with TRBJ2-7; 8 bases are shared with TRBD2. V lost 3 bases and J lost 0; bases outside the gene matches: 4. Germline V gene data show CDR1 as SGHVS and CDR2 as FNYEAQ. The CDR3 loop spans 15 amino acids. The CDR3 DNA sequence: TGTGCCAGCAGCTTGTTAGCGGGACCCTCCTACGAGCAGTACTTC. It translates to CASSLLAGPSYEQYF.

This clonotype has just a few counts. V usage is TRBV4-3 and J usage is TRBJ2-2, with D tentatively TRBD1 (6 bases). The CDR3 runs to 17 residues. Germline values: CDR1 LGHNA, CDR2 YSLEER. Trimming took off 5 bases at V and 0 bases at J, with 16 bases between the two ends. The CDR3 here is CASSLNQGFANTGELFF. Here the CDR3 DNA reads TGCGCCAGCAGCTTGAATCAGGGGTTCGCGAACACCGGGGAGCTGTTTTTT.

The chain uses TRBV3-1 and TRBJ2-5, with D unresolved. The CDR3 is made up of 12 amino acids. Germline V CDR1 and CDR2: LGHDT, YNNKEL (reference sequence). The germline V and J ends were trimmed by 3 bases and 2 bases, with 4 bases remaining between them. The CDR3 DNA is TGTGCCAGCAGCCATGCTCAAGAGACCCAGTACTTC. This translates into CASSHAQETQYF.

This clonotype occurred many times. The rearrangement links TRBV15 to TRBJ2-7, with 8 bases aligning to TRBD2. After removal of 5 bases from V and 5 bases from J, the junction contained 14 bases not matched to a gene. The germline CDR1 and CDR2 sequences are LNHNV and YYDKDF (reference sequence). There are 16 residues in the CDR3. CDR3 in amino acids: CATSPHRAGGIDEQYF. CDR3 sequence (DNA): TGTGCCACCAGCCCGCATAGGGCGGGAGGTATCGACGAGCAGTACTTC.

This clonotype showed up just a few times. This sequence joins TRBV24-1 and TRBJ2-1, with 10 nucleotides matching TRBD2. V gave up 7 bases and J gave up 6 bases; unmatched junction bases: 8. CDR3 length: 15 residues. Germline V gene data show CDR1 as KGHDR and CDR2 as SFDVKD. The CDR3 region has the DNA TGTGCCACCAGCAAGGGGAGCGGGAGGGCCAATGAGCAGTTCTTC. This encodes CATSKGSGRANEQFF.

This chain connects TRBV7-9 to TRBJ2-2; D gene ambiguous. This CDR3 spans 13 amino acids. V was pared by 4 bases and J by 5 bases, with 8 bases between. Germline assignment: CDR1 SEHNR and CDR2 FQNEAQ (reference sequence). CDR3 loop: CASSSRQTGELFF. For the CDR3, the DNA is TGTGCCAGCAGCTCGAGACAAACCGGGGAGCTGTTTTTT. Full variable domain (outside the CDR3, taken from reference TRBV7-9 and TRBJ2-2): DTGVSQNPRHKITKRGQNVTFRCDPISEHNRLYWYRQTLGQGPEFLTYFQNEAQLEKSRLLSDRFSAERPKGSFSTLEIQRTEQGDSAMYLCASSSRQTGELFFGEGSRLTVL.

This clonotype was detected a few times. The chain has TRBV6-2 or TRBV6-3 and TRBJ2-1, with 8 positions matching TRBD2. CDR1 MNHEY and CDR2 SVGEGT come from the germline V gene. The CDR3 contains 17 residues. The CDR3 DNA follows: TGTGCTTCGAAGGGAATTAGCGGGATTGGGTCCTACAATGAGCAGTTCTTC. As protein: CASKGISGIGSYNEQFF.

The V gene is TRBV27, the J gene TRBJ2-7, with D possibly TRBD1 on 6 matching bases. V shed 6 bases and J shed 1 base, with 16 bases lying between them. Per germline, CDR1 MNHEY and CDR2 SMNVEV (reference sequence). The CDR3 is made up of 15 amino acids. The CDR3 spells CASSPGTMPSYEQYF. In nucleotides, the CDR3 is TGTGCCAGCAGCCCCGGGACAATGCCATCCTACGAGCAGTACTTC.

CDR3 residues: CASRFPPGGGGHGELFF. CDR3 nucleotides: TGTGCCAGCAGGTTCCCCCCCGGCGGCGGAGGTCACGGGGAGCTGTTTTTT. The chain joins TRBV7-2 to TRBJ2-2; tentatively, D is TRBD2 (5 bases). The CDR3 totals 17 residues. CDR1 is SGHTA and CDR2 is FQGNSA in the germline V gene. The V end lost 6 bases, the J end lost 7 bases, and 24 bases lay between the germline ends.

This clonotype was observed at least ten times. The gene calls are TRBV9 and TRBJ2-3, with unresolved D. This CDR3 has 15 amino acids. Looked up from germline, CDR1 is SGDLS and CDR2 is YYNGEE. The germline V and J ends were trimmed by 4 bases and 0 bases, with 12 bases remaining between them. CDR3 loop: CASSPSTTSTDTQYF. The CDR3 DNA reads TGTGCCAGCAGCCCCTCAACCACTAGCACAGATACGCAGTATTTT.

The sample holds a few counts of this clonotype. The V call is TRBV6-5, the J call TRBJ2-7; no definite D call. Germline CDR1 reads MNHEY; CDR2 reads SVGAGI. Trimming took off 5 bases at V and 1 base at J, with 15 bases between the two ends. The CDR3 contains 15 residues. The CDR3 DNA reads TGTGCCAGCAGTACTACAGCCCCCATATCCTACGAGCAGTACTTC. It encodes CASSTTAPISYEQYF.

This clonotype was picked up a small number of times. The J gene is TRBJ2-5, the V gene TRBV5-1; D is unclear. The CDR3 totals 14 residues. Per germline, CDR1 SGHRS and CDR2 YFSETQ. Trimming shortened V by 2 bases and J by 2 bases, and 10 bases separated the two germline ends. The CDR3 DNA reads as TGCGCCAGCAGCTTTTTTCAGGATCAAGAGACCCAGTACTTC. As protein: CASSFFQDQETQYF.

This clonotype has just a few counts. The rearrangement uses TRBV20-1 and TRBJ1-1; D is unresolved. Trimming took 6 bases from V and 0 from J, leaving 5 bases between them. Germline values: CDR1 DFQATT, CDR2 SNEGSKA (reference sequence). This CDR3 comprises 11 residues. CDR3 DNA sequence: TGCAGTGCCCCCATGAACACTGAAGCTTTCTTT. Translating gives CSAPMNTEAFF.

The chain is built from TRBV6-1 and TRBJ2-1, with 7 bases fitting TRBD2. This CDR3 contains 14 residues. Per germline, CDR1 MNHNS and CDR2 SASEGT. The V gene end was trimmed by 7 bases and the J gene end by 4 bases; junction bases not matched to a gene: 7. The CDR3 DNA is TGTGCCAGCAAACCGGGACTACCTTACAATGAGCAGTTCTTC. Amino acids: CASKPGLPYNEQFF.